A single sample gave rise to the 24 T cell receptor beta chains below, sequenced in a study of T cell responses to AZD1222 COVID-19 vaccine (dated by TCRdb to the early 2020s). The time point label, read with the paper, signifies: baseline before first vaccination. The library relied on the immunoSEQ multiplex PCR assay. The table comes from immuneACCESS by way of TCRdb, which keeps in-frame sequences with V and J called. Part of the clones is missing from these tables; in studies checked, under half for an unresolved V gene and the rest for unknown reasons. For this sample the table gives 150,000 or so clones, of which approximately 88% were detected only once. In total, the top ten clones hold 2.5% to 3.5% of the sample. Sequenced material: peripheral blood, taken on day 0 of AZD1222 vaccination. The receptors shown here come from an adult in good health.

The chain employs TRBV7-2 and TRBJ1-1; D is unclear. The V end lost 5 bases, the J end lost 0 bases, and 13 bases lay between the germline ends. CDR3 length: 15 amino acids. Germline CDR1 and CDR2: SGHTA and FQGNSA. The CDR3 coding sequence is TGTGCCAGCAGCCCTAGAGGCAGGATGAACACTGAAGCTTTCTTT. Residues: CASSPRGRMNTEAFF.

This sequence joins TRBV27 and TRBJ2-2; D is perhaps TRBD1 (6 bases). The CDR3 has 15 amino acids. Germline assignment: CDR1 MNHEY and CDR2 SMNVEV (reference sequence). With 8 bases removed from V and 5 bases from J, the gap between germline ends came to 18 bases. The DNA of the CDR3 is TGTGCCAGCTACTCTGGACAGATCAAAACCGGGGAGCTGTTTTTT. Translation: CASYSGQIKTGELFF.

The chain has TRBV2 and TRBJ1-2; no definite D call. The V end lost 3 bases, the J end lost 5 bases, and 19 bases lay between the germline ends. There are 16 residues in the CDR3. In germline, CDR1 is SNHLY, CDR2 FYNNEI. In nucleotides, the CDR3 is TGTGCCAGCAGTGATTGGGTTGTGGCAGGCCAATATGGCTACACCTTC. As protein: CASSDWVVAGQYGYTF.

With regard to this clone: It may be a read error: a sequence one base away is much more abundant. This specimen includes other DNA sequences encoding the same CDR3. The chain has TRBV7-9 and TRBJ2-1; the D is unclear. CDR1 SEHNR and CDR2 FQNEAQ come from the germline V gene (reference sequence). Trimming stripped 1 base from V and 4 bases from J, with 2 bases between. The CDR3 consists of 12 residues. In nucleotides, the CDR3 is TGTGCCAGCAGCTTAGGGTACAATGAGCAGTTCTTC. The encoded protein is CASSLGYNEQFF.

As regards this clone: An end of the junction does not agree with germline; a read error may underlie this. This chain uses TRBV7-7 with TRBJ1-1; D is unresolved. The CDR3 spans 15 residues. Germline CDR1 SSHAT, CDR2 FNYEAQ (reference sequence). CDR3 sequence: CASSLPKFMNTEAFF. The CDR3 DNA reads as TGTGCTAGCAGCTTGCCCAAATTCATGAACACTGAAGCTTTCTTT.

The genes are TRBV5-1 and TRBJ2-5, with D possibly matching TRBD2 (5 bases). Germline V gene data show CDR1 as SGHRS and CDR2 as YFSETQ. The CDR3 is 17 residues long. V lost 1 base and J lost 5, with 21 bases in between. CDR3 region: CASSLLPRRGREETQYF. DNA for the CDR3: TGCGCCAGCAGCTTGCTACCTCGGAGAGGGAGAGAGGAGACCCAGTACTTC.

V usage is TRBV11-2 and J usage is TRBJ2-1; TRBD2 matches at 8 bases. V dropped 4 bases and J dropped 4; count of bases not matched to a gene: 6. This CDR3 contains 15 residues. CDR1 is SGHAT, CDR2 FQNNGV, per germline. The CDR3 bases are TGTGCCAGCAGCTCCCTAGCGGGTCCTTACAATGAGCAGTTCTTC. Residues: CASSSLAGPYNEQFF.

The V call is TRBV6-2 or TRBV6-3, the J call TRBJ1-4; D possibly corresponds to TRBD1 (6 bases). This CDR3 spans 18 amino acids. Trimming cost V 0 bases and J 5 bases, with 19 bases left between them. Germline assignment: CDR1 MNHEY and CDR2 SVGEGT. The CDR3 sequence is CASSYSQGMSDPNEKLFF. CDR3 coding DNA: TGTGCCAGCAGTTACTCCCAGGGGATGTCGGATCCGAATGAAAAACTGTTTTTT.

V usage is TRBV19 and J usage is TRBJ1-5, with 8 bases that match TRBD1. The CDR3 runs to 14 residues. Germline CDR1 and CDR2: LNHDA and SQIVND (reference sequence). The J segment lost 6 bases and the V segment lost 5 bases, leaving 6 bases of the junction unmatched. CDR3 residues: CASSGDRLSQPQHF. The DNA of the CDR3 is TGTGCCAGTAGTGGGGACAGGCTCTCTCAGCCCCAGCATTTT.

This chain links TRBV11-2 with TRBJ1-2; D is undetermined. Germline CDR1 is SGHAT and CDR2 is FQNNGV. The CDR3 has 14 residues. V shed 1 base and J shed 4 bases, with 10 bases lying between them. CDR3 sequence (DNA): TGTGCCAGCAGCTTAGTCCCAGGACCCTATGGCTACACCTTC. Amino acids: CASSLVPGPYGYTF.

This clone was detected only once. The chain has TRBV6-5 and TRBJ1-5; unclear D gene. Germline V CDR1 and CDR2: MNHEY, SVGAGI. V was clipped by 7 bases and J by 9 bases, with 16 bases between them. The CDR3 consists of 13 residues. CDR3 region: CASTGVWQRPQHF. CDR3 nucleotide sequence: TGTGCCAGCACTGGGGTCTGGCAGCGGCCCCAGCATTTT.

The chain carries TRBV19 and TRBJ2-2; maybe TRBD2 (6 bases). CDR3 length: 16 residues. CDR1 and CDR2 from the germline V gene are LNHDA and SQIVND (reference sequence). Deletions cut 5 bases from V and 3 bases from J, with 16 bases between. The CDR3 reads CASSGGWIAYTGELFF. The DNA for the CDR3 is TGTGCCAGTAGTGGGGGGTGGATAGCGTACACCGGGGAGCTGTTTTTT.

The rearrangement joins TRBV7-9 to TRBJ2-3; no firm D call. V lost 1 base, J lost 4 bases, and 12 bases lay in between. Germline CDR1 SEHNR, CDR2 FQNEAQ (reference sequence). The CDR3 loop spans 15 amino acids. CDR3 nucleotides: TGTGCCAGCAGCTTAGAGGGTGGGGTTGCAGATACGCAGTATTTT. It is translated as CASSLEGGVADTQYF.

The chain is built from TRBV7-3 and TRBJ1-1; 8 bases match TRBD1. This CDR3 spans 15 amino acids. The trim removed 5 bases at V and 5 bases at J, leaving 10 bases unmatched. CDR1 is SGHTA and CDR2 is FQGTGA in the germline V gene. The CDR3 here is CASSEWAGGATEAFF. Here the CDR3 DNA reads TGTGCCAGCAGCGAGTGGGCAGGGGGCGCGACTGAAGCTTTCTTT.

A remark on this clone: One end of the junction is discordant with germline, which a read error may explain. The rearrangement links TRBV7-2 to TRBJ1-6; D remains unclear. The length of the CDR3 is 13 residues. Germline V gene lookup returns CDR1 SGHTA and CDR2 FQGNSA. The CDR3 protein is CASSFVDNSPLHF. The CDR3 nucleotides are TGTGCCAGTAGCTTTGTGGATAATTCACCCCTCCACTTT. Based on the CDR3 plus reference TRBV7-2 and TRBJ1-6, the full variable domain is GAGVSQSPSNKVTEKGKDVELRCDPISGHTALYWYRQSLGQGLEFLIYFQGNSAPDKSGLPSDRFSAERTGGSVSTLTIQRTQQEDSAVYLCASSFVDNSPLHFGNGTRLTVT.

The chain uses TRBV6-5 and TRBJ2-7, with 9 nucleotides matching TRBD1. The CDR3 has 15 amino acids. V shed 6 bases, J shed 4 bases, and the junction held 10 bases outside the gene matches. The germline gives CDR1 MNHEY, CDR2 SVGAGI. The CDR3 nucleotides read TGTGCCAGCAGGTCCCTGACAGGGGGGCTTTACGAGCAGTACTTC. As protein: CASRSLTGGLYEQYF.

This clone was counted only a few times. The chain combines TRBV5-6 with TRBJ1-2; D not resolved. Germline values: CDR1 SGHDT, CDR2 YYEEEE. CDR3 size: 15 residues. Trimming took off 3 bases at V and 4 bases at J, with 16 bases between the two ends. The CDR3 loop reads CASSYYPRRSYGYTF. CDR3 nucleotide sequence: TGTGCCAGCAGCTACTACCCCCGACGGTCCTATGGCTACACCTTC.

V usage is TRBV5-1 and J usage is TRBJ1-2, with D unresolved. V shed 0 bases and J shed 7 bases, with 7 bases lying between them. Germline CDR1 reads SGHRS; CDR2 reads YFSETQ. The CDR3 is made up of 12 amino acids. CDR3 nucleotides: TGCGCCAGCAGCTTGGGTTCTGGTGGCTACACCTTC. As protein: CASSLGSGGYTF. Together with reference TRBV5-1 and TRBJ1-2, the CDR3 gives the full variable domain: KAGVTQTPRYLIKTRGQQVTLSCSPISGHRSVSWYQQTPGQGLQFLFEYFSETQRNKGNFPGRFSGRQFSNSRSEMNVSTLELGDSALYLCASSLGSGGYTFGSGTRLTVV.

This clone was counted a single time. V is TRBV7-3 and J is TRBJ2-1; no reliable D call. Germline V gives CDR1 SGHTA, CDR2 FQGTGA. V was trimmed by 2 bases and J by 7 bases, leaving 15 bases between them. CDR3 length equals 15 residues. The DNA of the CDR3 is TGTGCCAGCAGCTTACAGACACCAGAGGCGAATGAGCAGTTCTTC. Its protein is CASSLQTPEANEQFF.

The chain joins TRBV11-2 to TRBJ1-4, with D possibly being TRBD2 (5 bases). With the DNA end fitting TRBJ2-2 better, the J assignment may be wrong. The length of the CDR3 is 12 residues. Per the germline V gene, CDR1 is SGHAT and CDR2 is FQNNGV. CDR3 nucleotide sequence: TGTGCCAGCAGCTTTACGGGGAAGGAGCTGTTTTTT. This translates into CASSFTGKELFF.

The chain joins TRBV2 to TRBJ1-5; D is unclear. V was cut by 6 bases and J by 0 bases, with 9 bases left in between. Per the germline V gene, CDR1 is SNHLY and CDR2 is FYNNEI. The CDR3 consists of 14 residues. The CDR3 coding sequence is TGTGCCAGCAGCAGAGGGAATAGCAATCAGCCCCAGCATTTT. It yields the protein CASSRGNSNQPQHF.

This chain connects TRBV30 to TRBJ2-7; possible D gene TRBD2, 5 bases. The germline gives CDR1 GTSNPN, CDR2 SVGIG (reference sequence). The V gene lost 2 bases and the J gene lost 2 bases, with 7 bases spanning the gap. CDR3 size: 12 residues. The CDR3 DNA is TGTGCCTGGAGTCGGGGTCCCTACGAGCAGTACTTC. Translation gives CAWSRGPYEQYF.

The chain carries TRBV7-2 and TRBJ1-6, with D unclear. CDR1 is SGHTA and CDR2 is FQGNSA in the germline V gene. Trimming pared 4 bases from V and 14 bases from J, leaving 9 bases between. The CDR3 loop spans 11 amino acids. CDR3 sequence: CASSYLQTLHF. DNA for the CDR3: TGTGCCAGCAGCTACCTCCAAACCCTCCACTTT. The entire variable domain, with the rest obtained from reference TRBV7-2 and TRBJ1-6, is as follows: GAGVSQSPSNKVTEKGKDVELRCDPISGHTALYWYRQSLGQGLEFLIYFQGNSAPDKSGLPSDRFSAERTGGSVSTLTIQRTQQEDSAVYLCASSYLQTLHFGNGTRLTVT.

The V call is TRBV27, the J call TRBJ2-7; maybe TRBD2 (7 bases). V lost 6 bases, J lost 5 bases, and 14 bases lay in between. The CDR3 loop spans 13 amino acids. The V gene's germline CDR1 is MNHEY and CDR2 SMNVEV (reference sequence). The CDR3: CASRWGGRHEQYF. CDR3 in DNA: TGTGCCAGCAGATGGGGGGGGCGGCACGAGCAGTACTTC.